The 19 T cell receptor beta chains below were found in one sample sequenced in a study of blood T cell repertoires in COVID-19 (TCRdb year 2020). Library construction relied on the immunoSEQ multiplex PCR assay. TCRdb took this table from immuneACCESS and kept in-frame rearrangements with V and J called. Such tables lack part of the clones; where checked against another copy, unresolved V genes explain under half of the gap, and the rest is unexplained. The sample yields about 92,000 clones; around 82% were counted once. Of the sample, 8.7% falls within the top ten clones. The sequencing input was peripheral blood. These receptors all stem from a man in his fifties or sixties who had recovered from COVID-19.

The CDR3 protein is CASSLGLFIRNQPQHF. Here the CDR3 DNA reads TGTGCCAGCAGTCTTGGACTGTTTATTCGCAATCAGCCCCAGCATTTT. This chain connects TRBV28 to TRBJ1-5; D not resolved. V was shortened by 5 bases and J by 2 bases, with 16 bases between the two germline ends. Germline V gene lookup returns CDR1 MDHEN and CDR2 SYDVKM. The CDR3 spans 16 residues.

The J gene is TRBJ1-1, the V gene TRBV7-3, with TRBD1 identical over 11 bases. Trimming at V came to 3 bases and at J to 5 bases, leaving 5 bases not matched to a gene. CDR3 size: 15 residues. From germline, CDR1 is SGHTA and CDR2 FQGTGA. In DNA form, the CDR3 reads TGTGCCAGCAGCTTGGACAGGGGGCCGGTGACTGAAGCTTTCTTT. Translated: CASSLDRGPVTEAFF.

The V call is TRBV5-1, the J call TRBJ2-4; 10 nucleotides align to TRBD1. V shed 4 bases and J 8 bases; nucleotides not matched to a gene: 15. Germline values: CDR1 SGHRS, CDR2 YFSETQ. CDR3 size: 17 residues. CDR3 bases: TGCGCCAGCAGCACTCAGCCGGGGACAGGGGCTTTGGACATTCAGTACTTC. This translates into CASSTQPGTGALDIQYF.

This rearrangement joins TRBV29-1 to TRBJ1-1; a weak D match, TRBD1 (6 bases). The germline V and J ends were trimmed by 4 bases and 3 bases, with 18 bases remaining between them. The CDR3 has 15 residues. Germline values: CDR1 SQVTM, CDR2 ANQGSEA. Here the CDR3 reads CSVGTRGVGYTEAFF. In DNA form, the CDR3 reads TGCAGCGTTGGGACCAGGGGCGTGGGTTACACTGAAGCTTTCTTT.

A few counts support this clone. This chain joins TRBV10-2 and TRBJ2-7; D is ambiguous. CDR1 and CDR2 (germline): WSHSY, SAAADI. CDR3 size: 12 residues. The V gene lost 6 bases and the J gene lost 4 bases, with 10 bases spanning the gap. The DNA for the CDR3 is TGCGCCAGCAGCGAGGCGAAATACGAGCAGTACTTC. The encoded protein is CASSEAKYEQYF.

The chain joins TRBV24-1 to TRBJ2-5; 7 bases line up with TRBD1. The CDR3 contains 17 residues. The ends lost 3 bases at V and 5 bases at J; junction bases unmatched: 14. Germline V gene sequence: CDR1 KGHDR, CDR2 SFDVKD. The CDR3 spells CATSDTRGRDSWETQYF. The CDR3 DNA is TGTGCCACCAGTGATACTCGAGGCAGGGACAGTTGGGAGACCCAGTACTTC.

The V gene is TRBV7-9, the J gene TRBJ2-6; D is undetermined. The V end lost 5 bases, the J end lost 0 bases, and 11 bases lay between the germline ends. CDR1 is SEHNR, CDR2 FQNEAQ, per germline (reference sequence). CDR3 size: 16 residues. CDR3 DNA: TGTGCCAGCAGCGGGCAGGTCACCTCTGGGGCCAACGTCCTGACTTTC. It specifies CASSGQVTSGANVLTF.

The genes are TRBV5-1 and TRBJ2-7; D is possibly TRBD1 (6 bases). The CDR3 length is 13 residues. V lost 0 bases and J 3 bases, leaving 7 bases between the germline ends. CDR1 SGHRS and CDR2 YFSETQ come from the germline V gene. The CDR3 DNA follows: TGCGCCAGCAGCTTGGGACAGGTCTACGAGCAGTACTTC. Residues: CASSLGQVYEQYF.

The J gene is TRBJ2-5, the V gene TRBV2; no clear D gene. Germline-derived CDR1 and CDR2 are SNHLY and FYNNEI. There are 13 residues in the CDR3. Trimming pared 4 bases from V and 2 bases from J, leaving 8 bases between. The CDR3, as DNA: TGTGCCAGCAGTGTTACGGTGCAAGAGACCCAGTACTTC. The encoded protein is CASSVTVQETQYF.

This clone appeared a few times. J is TRBJ2-4 and V is TRBV7-9, with 7 bases fitting TRBD2. The CDR3 runs to 15 residues. In germline, CDR1 is SEHNR, CDR2 FQNEAQ (reference sequence). J was trimmed by 0 bases and V by 2 bases; bases with no gene match: 1. The CDR3 sequence is CASSLTGGAKNIQYF. For the CDR3, the DNA is TGTGCCAGCAGCTTAACGGGAGGAGCCAAAAACATTCAGTACTTC.

The V and J genes are TRBV25-1 and TRBJ2-6; D gene uncertain. V shed 6 bases and J shed 0 bases, with 9 bases lying between them. This CDR3 is built from 15 residues. Looked up from germline, CDR1 is MGHDK and CDR2 is SYGVNS. Written as DNA, the CDR3 is TGTGCCAGCAGCGCAGGTATCTCTGGGGCCAACGTCCTGACTTTC. Its protein product is CASSAGISGANVLTF.

This clone appeared a few times. The chain has TRBV7-2 and TRBJ2-1; a possible D gene is TRBD2 (6 bases). V was clipped by 5 bases and J by 0 bases, with 11 bases between them. The CDR3 has 15 amino acids. From germline, CDR1 is SGHTA and CDR2 FQGNSA. CDR3 bases: TGTGCCAGCAGCGGGGGGTCTAGCTCCTACAATGAGCAGTTCTTC. It is translated as CASSGGSSSYNEQFF.

The chain combines TRBV5-1 with TRBJ1-2; 8 bases map to TRBD1. Germline lookup yields CDR1 SGHRS and CDR2 YFSETQ. J gave up 4 bases and V 3 bases, and 5 bases lay outside the gene matches. CDR3 length: 14 residues. The CDR3 sequence: CASSWDRTAYGYTF. The CDR3 region has the DNA TGCGCCAGCAGCTGGGACAGGACGGCCTATGGCTACACCTTC.

The chain carries TRBV7-2 and TRBJ2-7, with 7 bases identical to TRBD1. The CDR3 covers 14 residues. With 1 base clipped from V and 1 base from J, the junction kept 1 base outside the gene matches. The germline V gene encodes CDR1 SGHTA and CDR2 FQGNSA. DNA for the CDR3: TGTGCCAGCAGCTTAGGGGACAGATCCTACGAGCAGTACTTC. Amino acid sequence: CASSLGDRSYEQYF.

The chain combines TRBV19 with TRBJ2-7, with 9 nucleotides matching TRBD1. The CDR3 covers 14 residues. The germline gives CDR1 LNHDA, CDR2 SQIVND (reference sequence). With 7 bases clipped from V and 1 base from J, the junction kept 5 bases outside the gene matches. CDR3 sequence: CASKTTGGSYEQYF. CDR3 sequence (DNA): TGTGCCAGTAAAACGACAGGGGGGTCCTACGAGCAGTACTTC.

In its sample, this clone was seen once. CDR3 in amino acids: CASSPQGQDGYTF. The DNA of the CDR3 is TGTGCCAGCAGTCCCCAGGGACAGGATGGCTACACCTTC. V is TRBV2 and J is TRBJ1-2, with TRBD1 identical over 8 bases. The germline CDR1 and CDR2 sequences are SNHLY and FYNNEI. This CDR3 has 13 amino acids. V lost 5 bases to trimming and J lost 6 bases; unmatched junction nucleotides: 5. Filled out from reference TRBV2 and TRBJ1-2, the complete variable domain reads EPEVTQTPSHQVTQMGQEVILRCVPISNHLYFYWYRQILGQKVEFLVSFYNNEISEKSEIFDDQFSVERPDGSNFTLKIRSTKLEDSAMYFCASSPQGQDGYTFGSGTRLTVV.

In this sample, this clone turned up a few times. V usage is TRBV5-1 and J usage is TRBJ1-1, with TRBD1 matching 7 bases. Germline V CDR1 and CDR2: SGHRS, YFSETQ. The CDR3 loop spans 16 amino acids. V shed 6 bases, J shed 3 bases, and the junction held 14 bases outside the gene matches. The CDR3 nucleotides read TGCGCCAGCAATTCTGAGGGGGCGCGTAAGGACACTGAAGCTTTCTTT. Amino acid sequence: CASNSEGARKDTEAFF.

The chain has TRBV7-6 and TRBJ2-5; weak D call: TRBD2 (6 bases). The V gene lost 0 bases and the J gene lost 2 bases, with 10 bases spanning the gap. Germline loops: CDR1 SGHVS, CDR2 FNYEAQ. The CDR3 totals 15 residues. The CDR3 bases are TGTGCCAGCAGCTTAGCTGCGCTAGCGCAAGAGACCCAGTACTTC. It translates to CASSLAALAQETQYF. The full variable domain, its missing parts supplied by reference TRBV7-6 and TRBJ2-5, is GAGVSQSPRYKVTKRGQDVALRCDPISGHVSLYWYRQALGQGPEFLTYFNYEAQQDKSGLPNDRFSAERPEGSISTLTIQRTEQRDSAMYRCASSLAALAQETQYFGPGTRLLVL.

This clone has a handful of counts. V and J are TRBV12-3 or TRBV12-4 and TRBJ1-2; D gene uncertain. The CDR3 loop spans 13 amino acids. Between the trimmed V and J ends, which lost 3 bases and 2 bases, there was a span of 7 bases. The CDR3 sequence: CASSFNNNYGYTF. The CDR3 region has the DNA TGTGCCAGCAGTTTTAACAACAACTATGGCTACACCTTC.